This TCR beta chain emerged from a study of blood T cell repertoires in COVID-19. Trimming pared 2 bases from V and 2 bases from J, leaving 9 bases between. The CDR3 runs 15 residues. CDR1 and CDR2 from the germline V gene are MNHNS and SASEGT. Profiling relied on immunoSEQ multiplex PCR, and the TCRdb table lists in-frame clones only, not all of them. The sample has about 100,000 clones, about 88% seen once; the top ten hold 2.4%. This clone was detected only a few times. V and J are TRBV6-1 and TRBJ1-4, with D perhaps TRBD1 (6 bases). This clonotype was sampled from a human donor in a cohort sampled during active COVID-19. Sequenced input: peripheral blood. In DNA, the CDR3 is TGTGCCAGCAGTGAATCAGGGGACACTAATGAAAAACTGTTTTTT. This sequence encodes CASSESGDTNEKLFF.